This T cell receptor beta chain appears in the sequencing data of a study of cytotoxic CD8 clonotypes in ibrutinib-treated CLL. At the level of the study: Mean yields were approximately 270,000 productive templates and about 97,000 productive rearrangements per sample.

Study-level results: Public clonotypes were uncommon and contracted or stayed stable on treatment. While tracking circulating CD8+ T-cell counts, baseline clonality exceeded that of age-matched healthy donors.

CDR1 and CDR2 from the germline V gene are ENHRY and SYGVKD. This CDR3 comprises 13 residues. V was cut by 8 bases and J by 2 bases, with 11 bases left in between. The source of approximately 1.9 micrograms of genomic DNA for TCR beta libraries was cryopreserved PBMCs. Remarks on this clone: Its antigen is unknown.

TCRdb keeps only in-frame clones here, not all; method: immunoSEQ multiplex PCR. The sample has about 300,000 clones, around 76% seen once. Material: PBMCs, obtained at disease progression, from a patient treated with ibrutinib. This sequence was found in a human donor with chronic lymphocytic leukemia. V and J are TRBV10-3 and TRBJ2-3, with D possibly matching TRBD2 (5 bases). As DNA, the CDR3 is TGTGCCATCGGGCCCGGGGTCACAGATACGCAGTATTTT. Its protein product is CAIGPGVTDTQYF.